These T cell receptor beta chains were read from a single sample in a study of T-cell reconstitution after alpha-beta-depleted transplantation in children. Each CDR3 protein is one row after TCRdb ran MiXCR on the PCR reads. The sample carries roughly 310,000 distinct CDR3 sequences, 23% recorded once. This specimen was PBMCs, mostly from graft donor cells, taken 180 days after TCRalphabeta/CD19-depleted stem cell transplant. The receptors were sampled from a male patient younger than 18 who had a stem cell transplant for acute lymphoblastic leukemia, so the T cells may come from the graft donor. Both conserved end residues are part of each CDR3. D genes are given only for firm matches. Not all rows give a size; the values are once, few, many and, for expanded clones, a class.

J gene,CDR3 length,clone size,V gene,D gene,CDR3 protein,CDR3 DNA
TRBJ1-1,14,.,TRBV10-3,.,CAISVGLDNTEAFF,TGTGCCATCAGTGTAGGACTCGATAACACTGAAGCTTTCTTT
TRBJ2-3,16,few,TRBV24-1,TRBD1,CATSESGTGFGDTQYF,TGTGCCACCAGTGAGTCCGGGACAGGGTTCGGAGATACGCAGTATTTT
TRBJ2-2,16,.,TRBV7-6,TRBD2,CASSRWTSGRTGELFF,TGTGCCAGCAGCCGATGGACTAGCGGGAGAACCGGGGAGCTGTTTTTT
TRBJ2-1,18,.,TRBV3-1,.,CASSLLGEAAVPYNEQFF,TGTGCCAGCAGCCTCTTAGGGGAGGCGGCGGTACCCTACAATGAGCAGTTCTTC
TRBJ2-7,13,.,TRBV20-1,.,CSASSGYTYEQYF,TGCAGCGCCTCAAGCGGCTACACCTACGAGCAGTACTTC
TRBJ2-7,12,few,TRBV4-1,.,CASSQPRGEQYF,TGCGCCAGCAGCCAACCTCGTGGCGAGCAGTACTTC
TRBJ2-5,12,few,TRBV6-5,TRBD1,CASTRGPETQYF,TGTGCCAGCACGAGGGGGCCAGAGACCCAGTACTTC
TRBJ2-7,12,few,TRBV12-3/TRBV12-4,.,CASSFPNGEQYF,TGTGCCAGCAGTTTCCCAAACGGCGAGCAGTACTTC
TRBJ1-2,14,.,TRBV5-1,TRBD1,CASSKQGALNGYTF,TGCGCCAGCAGCAAACAGGGGGCGCTGAATGGCTACACCTTC
TRBJ2-1,16,few,TRBV7-9,TRBD2,CASSLARLAGGNEQFF,TGTGCCAGCAGCTTAGCGCGGCTAGCGGGAGGTAATGAGCAGTTCTTC
TRBJ2-7,15,many,TRBV5-1,TRBD1,CASSWPTGEQDEQYF,TGCGCCAGCAGCTGGCCTACAGGGGAACAAGACGAGCAGTACTTC
TRBJ2-1,19,few,TRBV5-4,TRBD2,CASSFRRTSGRLSYNEQFF,TGTGCCAGCAGCTTCCGAAGGACTAGCGGGAGGCTCTCCTACAATGAGCAGTTCTTC
TRBJ2-7,13,few,TRBV3-1,.,CASSQDRRSEQYF,TGTGCCAGCAGCCAAGATCGGAGGAGCGAGCAGTACTTC
TRBJ2-3,15,few,TRBV14,TRBD2,CASSHGLAGSSTQYF,TGTGCCAGCAGCCACGGACTAGCGGGCTCCTCTACGCAGTATTTT
TRBJ2-1,14,.,TRBV2,TRBD2,CASSGTSGTNEQFF,TGTGCCAGCAGTGGGACTAGCGGGACCAATGAGCAGTTCTTC
TRBJ2-4,14,few,TRBV4-1,.,CASSQGGRGNIQYF,TGCGCCAGCAGCCAAGGGGGTAGAGGAAACATTCAGTACTTC
TRBJ2-2,17,few,TRBV5-1,TRBD1,CASSHRTGGANTGELFF,TGCGCCAGCAGCCACCGGACAGGGGGCGCGAACACCGGGGAGCTGTTTTTT
TRBJ2-7,15,.,TRBV20-1,TRBD2,CSAPNRASGSYEQYF,TGCAGTGCTCCGAATAGGGCTAGCGGTTCCTACGAGCAGTACTTC
TRBJ2-1,16,few,TRBV5-1,TRBD2,CASSFGTSGRYNEQFF,TGCGCCAGCAGCTTTGGGACTAGCGGGCGATACAATGAGCAGTTCTTC
TRBJ1-2,15,few,TRBV27,.,CASSLERRIPYGYTF,TGTGCCAGCAGTTTAGAGCGCAGGATACCCTATGGCTACACCTTC
TRBJ2-3,18,.,TRBV9,TRBD2,CASSVEGLAGPSKDTQYF,TGTGCCAGCAGCGTAGAGGGACTAGCGGGACCTAGCAAAGATACGCAGTATTTT
TRBJ2-3,15,.,TRBV11-1,TRBD1,CASSSWTGNVDTQYF,TGTGCCAGCAGCTCCTGGACAGGAAATGTTGATACGCAGTATTTT
TRBJ1-1,11,.,TRBV7-9,.,CASERYAEAFF,TGTGCCAGCGAAAGGTACGCTGAAGCTTTCTTT
TRBJ1-1,13,.,TRBV5-1,TRBD1,CASSQTGGVSAFF,TGCGCCAGCAGCCAGACAGGGGGCGTGAGCGCTTTCTTT
TRBJ2-1,16,.,TRBV9,TRBD2,CASSVLTSGSRDEQFF,TGTGCCAGCAGCGTATTAACTAGCGGGAGTCGGGATGAGCAGTTCTTC
TRBJ2-7,15,few,TRBV7-6,.,CASSLSSQGRNEQYF,TGTGCCAGCAGCTTAAGTAGTCAGGGGAGGAACGAGCAGTACTTC
TRBJ2-1,12,many,TRBV27,.,CASSRGANEQFF,TGTGCCAGCAGCCGCGGAGCCAATGAGCAGTTCTTC
TRBJ1-2,15,few,TRBV19,.,CASSIRAAANYGYTF,TGTGCCAGTAGTATAAGAGCTGCGGCCAACTATGGCTACACCTTC
TRBJ2-2,15,few,TRBV10-3,.,CAISAQGSNTGELFF,TGTGCCATCAGTGCCCAGGGGTCGAACACCGGGGAGCTGTTTTTT
TRBJ2-1,12,.,TRBV6-6,.,CASGPGYNEQFF,TGTGCCAGCGGACCTGGCTACAATGAGCAGTTCTTC
TRBJ2-5,15,.,TRBV7-9,TRBD1,CASTRRGLLQETQYF,TGTGCCAGCACCCGAAGGGGGCTTCTCCAAGAGACCCAGTACTTC
TRBJ1-6,14,few,TRBV7-6,.,CASSLGVGTSPLHF,TGTGCCAGCAGCTTAGGCGTGGGAACGTCACCCCTCCACTTT
TRBJ2-5,16,few,TRBV10-3,TRBD2,CAISRGTSGIQETQYF,TGTGCCATCAGTCGCGGGACTAGCGGGATCCAAGAGACCCAGTACTTC
TRBJ2-2,18,.,TRBV11-1,TRBD2,CASSLGARTSGRAEELFF,TGTGCCAGCAGCTTAGGCGCTCGGACTAGCGGGAGGGCCGAGGAGCTGTTTTTT
TRBJ2-3,15,few,TRBV9,.,CASSVEGRFPDTQYF,TGTGCCAGCAGCGTAGAGGGCAGGTTCCCAGATACGCAGTATTTT
TRBJ2-1,17,.,TRBV2,.,CASSEAQEAEGDNEQFF,TGTGCCAGCAGTGAAGCGCAGGAGGCCGAGGGGGACAATGAGCAGTTCTTC
TRBJ2-3,15,.,TRBV5-1,TRBD2,CASSLSGRSIDTQYF,TGCGCCAGCAGCTTGTCCGGGAGGAGTATAGATACGCAGTATTTT
TRBJ2-7,14,few,TRBV9,.,CASSVGRGDYEQYF,TGTGCCAGCAGCGTAGGGAGGGGGGACTACGAGCAGTACTTC
TRBJ2-1,16,few,TRBV7-3,TRBD2,CASSASGLAIPNEQFF,TGTGCCAGCAGCGCCAGTGGACTAGCAATACCCAATGAGCAGTTCTTC
TRBJ2-1,17,few,TRBV5-1,TRBD2,CASSLGAGTSGRNEQFF,TGCGCCAGCAGCTTGGGGGCCGGGACTAGCGGGAGGAATGAGCAGTTCTTC
TRBJ2-3,15,few,TRBV5-1,TRBD2,CASSLISGLTDTQYF,TGCGCCAGCAGCTTGATTAGCGGGCTCACAGATACGCAGTATTTT
TRBJ2-3,14,few,TRBV28,.,CASSLYSDTDTQYF,TGTGCCAGCAGTTTATACAGTGACACAGATACGCAGTATTTT
TRBJ1-2,15,few,TRBV4-1,TRBD1,CASSQARTGNYGYTF,TGCGCCAGCAGCCAGGCGAGGACAGGAAACTATGGCTACACCTTC
TRBJ2-1,12,few,TRBV29-1,TRBD2,CKIAGGRNEQFF,TGCAAAATAGCGGGAGGACGGAATGAGCAGTTCTTC
TRBJ2-4,17,.,TRBV6-1,TRBD1,CASSVTGTVANKNIQYF,TGTGCCAGCAGTGTAACCGGGACAGTGGCTAACAAAAACATTCAGTACTTC
TRBJ2-4,14,.,TRBV18,TRBD1,CASSPRDSKNIQYF,TGTGCCAGCTCACCCCGGGACAGCAAAAACATTCAGTACTTC
TRBJ1-1,15,few,TRBV12-3/TRBV12-4,.,CASSFGGGRNTEAFF,TGTGCCAGCAGTTTTGGAGGGGGAAGAAACACTGAAGCTTTCTTT
TRBJ2-1,18,.,TRBV25-1,TRBD2,CASSELLAGSQGYNEQFF,TGTGCCAGCAGTGAGCTTCTAGCGGGGTCTCAGGGTTACAATGAGCAGTTCTTC
TRBJ1-1,14,.,TRBV12-3/TRBV12-4,.,CASRHQGSNTEAFF,TGTGCCAGCAGACACCAGGGGAGTAACACTGAAGCTTTCTTT
TRBJ2-3,14,.,TRBV19,.,CASTPYETPHTQYF,TGTGCCAGTACCCCCTACGAGACACCCCATACGCAGTATTTT
TRBJ2-2,16,.,TRBV29-1,.,CSVEEVGAPRPGELFF,TGCAGCGTTGAAGAAGTAGGGGCCCCTAGACCCGGGGAGCTGTTTTTT
TRBJ1-2,15,few,TRBV25-1,TRBD1,CASSDPRQGKYGYTF,TGTGCCAGCAGTGACCCCAGACAGGGAAAATATGGCTACACCTTC
TRBJ2-1,16,few,TRBV18,TRBD2,CASSPLVAGGRNEQFF,TGTGCCAGCTCACCACTCGTAGCGGGAGGGAGGAATGAGCAGTTCTTC
TRBJ2-1,18,few,TRBV5-1,TRBD2,CASSLVGLAGGGKNEQFF,TGCGCCAGCAGCTTGGTCGGACTAGCGGGAGGAGGGAAAAATGAGCAGTTCTTC
TRBJ2-3,13,few,TRBV29-1,.,CSVVKGGTDTQYF,TGCAGCGTGGTGAAAGGGGGCACAGATACGCAGTATTTT